Described below is a single TCR beta chain sequence and its context. This clonotype was counted between two and nine times. Its antigen remains unidentified. No base quality information exists; no much larger clone differs at one position. These data come from a study of blood T cells in healthy people across ages (dated by TCRdb to the mid-2010s). Broadly, across the study: In model experiments, template switching captured roughly one uniquely barcoded TCR beta cDNA molecule for every two T cells. Using deep sequencing normalized with unique cDNA molecular identifiers, the study measured how TCR beta repertoire diversity changes with age. The donors were divided into four age groups: young (average roughly 17 years), middle-aged (about 40), aged (around 67) and long-lived (roughly 82). To avoid experimental bias, donors of different ages were spread randomly across the sequencing lanes. For two donors (one aged 18 to 30 and one aged 80 or older), the study analyzed two additional independent replicas of 1 million unique cDNA reads from the same blood draw.

Findings and caveats that apply to the study as a whole: Conclusive comparison of naive and antigen-experienced compartments was prevented by the profiling of bulk unsorted PBMCs. Observed TCR beta diversity per million T cells fell roughly linearly with age, and a significant reduction was already apparent by age roughly 40. Estimates of total diversity from one million sequenced T cells were regarded as lower bounds and underestimates. There was a strong correlation between observed TCR beta diversity and the percentage of naive T cells measured by flow cytometry. Donor CMV infection status was unknown, potentially confounding age-related changes in expanded clonotypes. Compared with the aged group, more naive CD4+ T cells, fewer expanded clones and increased TCR diversity were shown by the long-lived group, suggesting age selection.

CDR1 is given as SGHAT and CDR2 as FQNNGV, both from the germline V gene. The CDR3 sequence holds 15 residues, the cysteine and phenylalanine included. Only the CDR3 DNA is retained, 45 bases long and in frame from the first base. Trimming takes 4 bases from V and 5 bases from J, and the germline ends sit 17 bases apart. To prepare the library, 5' RACE was applied. Reads for this sample came from an Illumina HiSeq 2500. A second 7 to 11 cycle PCR used a sample-barcoded 5' primer and a J-beta primer mix. A template-switch 5' adaptor carrying 12 random nucleotides introduced a unique molecular identifier onto each TCR beta cDNA molecule. At least 2.5 million CDR3-containing paired-end reads were obtained from each sample. All of the RNA was converted into first-strand cDNA using the Mint cDNA synthesis kit, with a TRBC-specific oligonucleotide serving as the primer. Following uracil-DNA glycosylase treatment, a first 18-cycle PCR with universal primers M1SS and BC2_uni_R was performed on all cDNA. The authors' analysis ran thus. For normalization, 1 million high-quality reads, each with a distinct molecular identifier, were randomly selected from each sample. Reads with shared molecular identifiers were discarded instead of being binned into consensus sequences. MiTCR, set to a Q25 quality threshold and the strictest error-elimination algorithm, was used for CDR3 identification, clonotype clustering and error correction. A nonparametric unseen species model with Euler transformation was used to estimate a lower bound on total TCR beta diversity. The raw public data were reprocessed by TCRdb itself: fastp quality trimming at Q25, MiXCR clonotype calling, in-frame beta chains only. All rows with the same CDR3 protein become a single entry with the most common DNA and genes. The V and J calls reflect TCRdb's pipeline rather than the authors' work. The sample yields some 900,000 distinct CDR3 sequences; under 35% were counted once. Roughly 17% of the sample belongs to the ten largest clones.

Systemically healthy Caucasian individuals from Russia, about 38 in total and aged about 6 to 100 years, were included as donors. Each donor gave ten milliliters of peripheral blood, collected into EDTA-treated Vacutainer tubes. Ficoll-Paque density-gradient centrifugation was used to isolate PBMCs, with at least 7 million per sample. Total RNA was extracted from PBMCs with Trizol reagent, with at least 5 micrograms obtained per sample. The percentages of naive CD45RAhigh/CD27high T cells were determined by flow cytometry on a PBMC aliquot from every donor. This receptor was identified in a woman aged 80 or older in good health. The chain was built from TRBV11-2 and TRBJ2-5; no D gene can be assigned with confidence. The source material was blood. The base sequence is TGTGCCAGCAGCTCCGCCAGAGGTTTCTGGGAGACCCAGTACTTC. It is translated as CASSSARGFWETQYF.